Included here is one TCR beta chain sequence, with context. Its antigen remains unknown. Each TCR beta cDNA library carried unique molecular identifiers. TCRdb passed the PCR reads through MiXCR, listing each CDR3 protein once. The sample holds around 700,000 distinct CDR3 sequences, approximately 59% seen once. This specimen belongs to a study of post-analysis software for immune sequencing data. Looking at the study overall: Progressive-relapsing, secondary progressive and relapsing-remitting multiple sclerosis were among the disease courses included. Study-wide results and caveats: When the samples were clustered directly with F measure, those that had been prepared in the same batch showed strong co-clustering. Versus controls, multiple sclerosis patients showed significantly lower diversity (normalized Chao1). A handful of TRBV segments appeared more often in patients than in controls, and TRBV5-6, TRBV5-1 and TRBV20-1 were among these.

The V end was cut by 5 bases, the J end by 1 base, with 10 bases between. From germline, CDR1 is PRHDT and CDR2 FYEKMQ (reference sequence). The CDR3 runs 14 residues. V and J are TRBV13 and TRBJ2-3, with D hard to call. Sequenced material: blood. This TCR was sampled from a girl under 10 years old with multiple sclerosis. In DNA form, the CDR3 reads TGTGCCAGCAGCCAACGAACTGGCACAGATACGCAGTATTTT. Protein sequence: CASSQRTGTDTQYF.